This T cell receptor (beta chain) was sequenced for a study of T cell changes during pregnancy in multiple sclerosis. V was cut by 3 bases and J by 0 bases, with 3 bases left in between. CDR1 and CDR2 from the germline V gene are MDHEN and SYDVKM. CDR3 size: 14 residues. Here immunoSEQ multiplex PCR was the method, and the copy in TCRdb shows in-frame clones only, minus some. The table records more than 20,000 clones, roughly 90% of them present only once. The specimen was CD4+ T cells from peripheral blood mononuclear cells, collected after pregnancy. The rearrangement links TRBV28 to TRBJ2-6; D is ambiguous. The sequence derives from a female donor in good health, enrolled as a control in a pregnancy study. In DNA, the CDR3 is TGTGCCAGCAGTTTCCGCTCTGGGGCCAACGTCCTGACTTTC. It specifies CASSFRSGANVLTF.